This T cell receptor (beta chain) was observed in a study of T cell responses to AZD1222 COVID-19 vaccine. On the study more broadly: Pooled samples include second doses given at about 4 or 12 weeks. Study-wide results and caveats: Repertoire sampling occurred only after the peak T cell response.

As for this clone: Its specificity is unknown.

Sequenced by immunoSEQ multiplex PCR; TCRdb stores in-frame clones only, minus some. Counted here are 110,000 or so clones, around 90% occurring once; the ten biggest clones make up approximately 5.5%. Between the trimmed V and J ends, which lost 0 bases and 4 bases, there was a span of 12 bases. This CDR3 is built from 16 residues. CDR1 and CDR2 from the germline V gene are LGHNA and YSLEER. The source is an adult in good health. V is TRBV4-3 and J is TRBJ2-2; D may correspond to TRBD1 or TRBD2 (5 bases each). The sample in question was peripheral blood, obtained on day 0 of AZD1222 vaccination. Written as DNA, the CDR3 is TGCGCCAGCAGCCAAGAGCCCTTTGGGACCACCGGGGAGCTGTTTTTT. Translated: CASSQEPFGTTGELFF.